The clone carrying this T cell receptor (beta chain) was picked up many times. Its specificity is unknown. TCRbeta library construction was performed incorporating unique molecular identifiers. MiXCR, applied by TCRdb to the PCR reads, yields one record per CDR3 protein. Of around 270,000 distinct CDR3 sequences in the sample, around 9.1% are singletons; the top ten hold less than 8%. This specimen comes from a study of T-cell reconstitution after alpha-beta-depleted transplantation in children. Study-level points and caveats: Some patients' high day-60 TCRbeta diversity was traced to surviving recipient T cells and thymic progenitors. As was reported, about two months after transplant, alpha-beta T cells came from several hundred expanded graft clones.

Germline lookup yields CDR1 MNHEY and CDR2 SVGAGI. V gave up 5 bases and J gave up 0 bases, with 7 bases separating them. The CDR3 is made up of 13 amino acids. The clonotype was recovered from a boy in the first two years of life with acute myeloid leukemia, due to receive a stem cell transplant. V gene TRBV6-5 combines with J gene TRBJ1-2, with D hard to call. The sequencing used PBMCs, collected before TCRalphabeta/CD19-depleted stem cell transplant. CDR3 loop: CASSLIANYGYTF. CDR3 nucleotide sequence: TGTGCCAGCAGTCTCATAGCTAACTATGGCTACACCTTC.